This TCR beta chain is from a study of T cell repertoires in cytomegalovirus infection. Findings of the study overall: HLA-C-restricted CMV clonotypes gave the most frequent clonotype in two of eight donors.

TCRdb used MiXCR to reprocess the reads, holding one entry per CDR3 protein. Of 250,000 to 300,000 distinct CDR3 sequences in the sample, approximately 13% are singletons; the top ten hold roughly 8.7%. This clonotype was observed many times. The antigen is unknown. Trimming took 6 bases from V and 2 from J; bases not matched to a gene: 8. Germline V gives CDR1 SGHTA, CDR2 FQGTGA. CDR3 size: 16 residues. Input material: PBMCs. The chain is built from TRBV7-3 and TRBJ2-1; TRBD2 matches 9 bases. The receptor was isolated from a human donor in good health (CMV status not recorded). Some clones in this sample may be carry-over from other donors' samples. The CDR3 is CASSLEGGRAYNEQFF. The CDR3 coding sequence is TGTGCCAGCAGTCTAGAGGGCGGGAGGGCCTACAATGAGCAGTTCTTC.